The present TCR beta chain was sequenced within a study of T cells in Graves' hyperthyroidism and ophthalmopathy. In the study overall: Before treatment of any kind, peripheral blood was taken at initial diagnosis.

This clonotype was counted many times. RNA transcripts gave rise to amplified TCR beta CDR3 regions. A set of HTBI primers served as the primers for a first-round RT-PCR of the TCR CDR3. One entry per CDR3 protein results from TCRdb running MiXCR on the multiplex PCR reads. The repertoire holds approximately 630,000 distinct CDR3 sequences, roughly 16% seen once, with 3% to 4.5% in the top ten. The V and J ends lost 6 bases and 4 bases respectively, with 10 bases between them. Germline values: CDR1 MDHEN, CDR2 SYDVKM. CDR3 length: 13 amino acids. Those with hyperthyroidism were 18 to 65 years old, newly diagnosed, and ill for under 2 months. The PBMCs were taken from roughly 10 ml of fresh peripheral blood.

This chain connects TRBV28 to TRBJ1-5, with D unclear. This clonotype originated in a woman aged 25 to 39 with Graves' hyperthyroidism. The sequencing input was blood. CDR3 sequence reads: CASRESGNQPQHF. CDR3 nucleotides: TGTGCCAGCAGGGAAAGTGGGAATCAGCCCCAGCATTTT.